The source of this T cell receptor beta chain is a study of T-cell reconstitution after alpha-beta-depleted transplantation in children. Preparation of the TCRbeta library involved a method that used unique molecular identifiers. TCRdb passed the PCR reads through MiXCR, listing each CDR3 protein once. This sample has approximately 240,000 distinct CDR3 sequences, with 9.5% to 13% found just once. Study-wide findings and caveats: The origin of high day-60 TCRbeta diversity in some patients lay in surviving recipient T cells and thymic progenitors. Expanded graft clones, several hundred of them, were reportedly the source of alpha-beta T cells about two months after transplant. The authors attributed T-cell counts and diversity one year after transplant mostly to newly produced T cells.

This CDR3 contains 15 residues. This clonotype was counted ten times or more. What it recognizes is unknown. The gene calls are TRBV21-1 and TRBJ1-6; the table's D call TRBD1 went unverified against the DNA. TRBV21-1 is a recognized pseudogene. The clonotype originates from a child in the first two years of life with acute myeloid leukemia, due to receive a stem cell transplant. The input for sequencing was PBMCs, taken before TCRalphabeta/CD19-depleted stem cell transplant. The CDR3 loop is CASSKTTGTRSPLHF. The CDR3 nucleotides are TGTGCCAGCAGCAAAACGACAGGGACAAGATCACCCCTCCACTTT.